This entry lists 22 T cell receptor beta chains sequenced from one sample in a study of cytomegalovirus exposure and HLA in healthy donors. A multiplex PCR was run with 60 Vbeta primers and 13 Jbeta primers. Method: immunoSEQ multiplex PCR; TCRdb's copy keeps in-frame clones and lacks some. Here the sample spans 100,000 to 150,000 clones, under 80% being singletons. Specimen: PBMCs. These receptor sequences come from a woman aged 55-69 years in good health and CMV-seropositive.

V is TRBV4-3 and J is TRBJ1-2, with D tentatively TRBD1 (5 bases). Trimming took 5 bases from V and 10 from J, leaving 17 bases between them. The CDR3 runs to 13 residues. CDR1 LGHNA and CDR2 YSLEER come from the germline V gene. The DNA of the CDR3 is TGCGCCAGCAGCTACTTTGCAGGGAGGGCCTACACCTTC. Its translation is CASSYFAGRAYTF.

The gene calls are TRBV30 and TRBJ2-4; 11 bases are shared with TRBD2. J was trimmed by 4 bases and V by 1 base; bases with no gene match: 6. Germline loops: CDR1 GTSNPN, CDR2 SVGIG (reference sequence). The CDR3 spans 16 residues. This chain's CDR3 is CAWSALIAGGKNIQYF. The CDR3 DNA reads TGTGCCTGGAGTGCCCTGATAGCGGGAGGGAAAAACATTCAGTACTTC.

In DNA form, the CDR3 reads TGTGCCAGCACCTCGGACAGGGGGTCTGGAAACACCATATATTTT. It specifies CASTSDRGSGNTIYF. This chain links TRBV2 with TRBJ1-3, with 10 positions matching TRBD1. J was trimmed by 1 base and V by 7 bases; bases with no gene match: 4. The CDR3 covers 15 residues. Germline V gene data show CDR1 as SNHLY and CDR2 as FYNNEI.

V is TRBV7-2 and J is TRBJ1-1; D possibly corresponds to TRBD1 (6 bases). Germline V gene sequence: CDR1 SGHTA, CDR2 FQGNSA. CDR3 length: 17 amino acids. The V gene lost 6 bases and the J gene lost 0 bases, with 20 bases spanning the gap. In nucleotides, the CDR3 is TGTGCCAGCAGGATCGACAGGTCGCCGAGGTTGAACACTGAAGCTTTCTTT. Encoded protein: CASRIDRSPRLNTEAFF.

The chain combines TRBV5-4 with TRBJ2-1; D is ambiguous. This CDR3 region has 16 residues. Trimming left V 4 bases short and J 5 bases short, with 19 bases between. The germline gives CDR1 SGHNT, CDR2 YYREEE (reference sequence). The CDR3 sequence is CASSPKRQKPDNEQFF. The CDR3 bases are TGTGCCAGCAGCCCCAAGCGTCAGAAACCGGACAATGAGCAGTTCTTC.

CDR3 sequence (DNA): TGTGCCAGCAGCCAAGATCTGTTAGCGGGAGCTCCCCTGTCCTACGAGCAGTACTTC. As protein: CASSQDLLAGAPLSYEQYF. The J gene is TRBJ2-7, the V gene TRBV14, with 9 positions matching TRBD2. The germline gives CDR1 SGHDN, CDR2 FVKESK. The CDR3 is 19 residues long. Unmatched junction bases numbered 13, after V lost 0 bases and J lost 1 base. The variable domain in full, completed from reference TRBV14 and TRBJ2-7, reads EAGVTQFPSHSVIEKGQTVTLRCDPISGHDNLYWYRRVMGKEIKFLLHFVKESKQDESGMPNNRFLAERTGGTYSTLKVQPAELEDSGVYFCASSQDLLAGAPLSYEQYFGPGTRLTVT.

The chain couples TRBV29-1 to TRBJ1-1; D is ambiguous. The CDR3 runs to 13 residues. With 4 bases removed from V and 6 bases from J, the gap between germline ends came to 15 bases. Germline CDR1 SQVTM, CDR2 ANQGSEA. The CDR3 sequence: CSVVLFLRSEAFF. The CDR3 DNA reads as TGCAGCGTTGTCCTCTTTTTGCGGTCTGAAGCTTTCTTT. Based on the CDR3 plus reference TRBV29-1 and TRBJ1-1, the full variable domain is SAVISQKPSRDICQRGTSLTIQCQVDSQVTMMFWYRQQPGQSLTLIATANQGSEATYESGFVIDKFPISRPNLTFSTLTVSNMSPEDSSIYLCSVVLFLRSEAFFGQGTRLTVV.

The J gene is TRBJ1-5, the V gene TRBV27; 7 nucleotides agree with TRBD1. With V trimmed by 2 bases and J by 9 bases, 10 bases remained unmatched. The germline gives CDR1 MNHEY, CDR2 SMNVEV (reference sequence). The CDR3 extends over 15 amino acids. The CDR3 loop is CASSLEPGQSAPQHF. DNA of the CDR3: TGTGCCAGCAGTTTAGAACCGGGACAGAGTGCGCCCCAGCATTTT.

The chain links TRBV19 to TRBJ2-7; 8 nucleotides align to TRBD1. Germline values: CDR1 LNHDA, CDR2 SQIVND (reference sequence). The CDR3 extends over 12 amino acids. Trimming took 6 bases from V and 3 from J; bases not matched to a gene: 1. CDR3 protein: CASRTGDYEQYF. The CDR3 coding sequence is TGTGCCAGTAGGACAGGGGACTACGAGCAGTACTTC.

This chain joins TRBV7-9 and TRBJ2-4; D gene unclear. The germline V gene has CDR1 SEHNR and CDR2 FQNEAQ (reference sequence). The length of the CDR3 is 17 residues. V was pared by 5 bases and J by 0 bases, with 17 bases between. CDR3 in amino acids: CASSPRPGTLAKNIQYF. The CDR3 DNA reads TGTGCCAGCAGCCCGCGGCCCGGCACGTTAGCCAAAAACATTCAGTACTTC.

This chain links TRBV7-6 with TRBJ2-2; 8 nucleotides align to TRBD2. Germline V CDR1 and CDR2: SGHVS, FNYEAQ. V lost 5 bases and J lost 2; bases outside the gene matches: 16. This CDR3 contains 19 residues. The DNA for the CDR3 is TGTGCCAGCAGCAGACAGAGGGTAGCGGGAACTTATAACACCGGGGAGCTGTTTTTT. Protein product: CASSRQRVAGTYNTGELFF.

This clone came up once. The chain recombines TRBV7-2 with TRBJ1-4, with a tentative D call TRBD1 (5 bases). The CDR3 runs 15 residues. The germline V gene has CDR1 SGHTA and CDR2 FQGNSA. Trimming stripped 1 base from V and 7 bases from J, with 13 bases between. The CDR3 DNA reads TGTGCCAGCAGCTTAGGAGACAGAGGACCTGAAAAACTGTTTTTT. Protein product: CASSLGDRGPEKLFF.

This chain links TRBV7-8 with TRBJ2-1; TRBD2 aligns across 12 bases. The CDR3 covers 16 residues. J was trimmed by 3 bases and V by 5 bases; bases with no gene match: 5. Germline assignment: CDR1 SGHVS and CDR2 FQNEAQ. In DNA form, the CDR3 reads TGTGCCAGCAGCCAAACTAGCGGGGGGTACTACAATGAGCAGTTCTTC. Its protein is CASSQTSGGYYNEQFF.

V gene TRBV5-4 combines with J gene TRBJ1-1; D is possibly TRBD1 (5 bases). The CDR3 consists of 13 residues. Germline V lookup: CDR1 SGHNT, CDR2 YYREEE (reference sequence). V was trimmed by 4 bases and J by 10 bases, leaving 17 bases between them. The DNA of the CDR3 is TGTGCCAGCAGCCGGGACTTAGGGCTCGGAGCTTTCTTT. Its translation: CASSRDLGLGAFF.

V and J are TRBV25-1 and TRBJ2-2; 7 nucleotides agree with TRBD2. Germline trimming cut 6 bases from V and 3 bases from J; bases unmatched to any gene: 1. The CDR3 consists of 13 residues. Germline V CDR1 and CDR2: MGHDK, SYGVNS. DNA for the CDR3: TGTGCCAGCAGAGGACTAGACACCGGGGAGCTGTTTTTT. Amino acid sequence: CASRGLDTGELFF. The entire variable domain, with the rest obtained from reference TRBV25-1 and TRBJ2-2, is as follows: EADIYQTPRYLVIGTGKKITLECSQTMGHDKMYWYQQDPGMELHLIHYSYGVNSTEKGDLSSESTVSRIRTEHFPLTLESARPSHTSQYLCASRGLDTGELFFGEGSRLTVL.

The rearrangement links TRBV5-4 to TRBJ2-5, with 8 bases lining up with TRBD1. Near its end, the DNA agrees better with TRBJ2-7, so the J call may be wrong. Per the germline V gene, CDR1 is SGHNT and CDR2 is YYREEE (reference sequence). The CDR3 has 14 residues. The CDR3 reads CASSPTGVNNEQYF. CDR3 bases: TGTGCCAGCAGCCCGACAGGGGTGAATAACGAGCAGTACTTC.

In this sample, this clone turned up once. This chain uses TRBV21-1 with TRBJ1-5; the listed D gene, TRBD1, was not tested against the DNA. TRBV21-1 is reported as a pseudogene. The CDR3 runs 18 residues. The CDR3 reads CASSDHLQGYEGNQPQHF. The CDR3 DNA sequence: TGTGCCAGCAGCGACCACCTACAGGGGTATGAAGGCAATCAGCCCCAGCATTTT.

This clone was detected only once. The chain couples TRBV6-6 to TRBJ1-3; no definite D call. Trimming took off 6 bases at V and 8 bases at J, with 14 bases between the two ends. CDR1 is MNHNY, CDR2 SVGAGI, per germline (reference sequence). The CDR3 covers 13 residues. The CDR3 coding sequence is TGTGCCAGCAGCCACCAGATCCTGGACACCATATATTTT. This codes for CASSHQILDTIYF.

The chain carries TRBV5-6 and TRBJ2-1; the D gene is possibly TRBD2 (5 bases). The CDR3 is 14 amino acids. V was clipped by 4 bases and J by 3 bases, with 11 bases between them. From germline, CDR1 is SGHDT and CDR2 YYEEEE. CDR3 in amino acids: CASSLRTFYNEQFF. DNA for the CDR3: TGTGCCAGCAGCCTTCGGACTTTCTACAATGAGCAGTTCTTC.

V gene TRBV15 combines with J gene TRBJ2-5, with TRBD2 matching 14 bases. V shed 2 bases, J shed 1 base, and the junction held 3 bases outside the gene matches. The CDR3 length is 17 residues. Germline CDR1 LNHNV, CDR2 YYDKDF (reference sequence). The CDR3 DNA sequence: TGTGCCACCAGCAGACGGACTAGCGGGGGGTCCCAAGAGACCCAGTACTTC. This sequence encodes CATSRRTSGGSQETQYF.

This clone has more than one count but fewer than ten. The V and J genes are TRBV5-6 and TRBJ2-7; a possible D gene is TRBD2 (6 bases). Per germline, CDR1 SGHDT and CDR2 YYEEEE. The CDR3 runs 13 residues. The V and J ends lost 8 bases and 3 bases respectively, with 15 bases between them. The CDR3 bases are TGTGCCAGTTCGCGGGGACGGCTCTACGAGCAGTACTTC. Encoded protein: CASSRGRLYEQYF.

The CDR3 DNA is TGCAGCGTTGAAGACGGGGTTTTTCCCTACGAGCAGTACTTC. Its protein is CSVEDGVFPYEQYF. This chain connects TRBV29-1 to TRBJ2-7, with a tentative D call TRBD2 (5 bases). CDR1 SQVTM and CDR2 ANQGSEA come from the germline V gene. The CDR3 covers 14 residues. Trimming removed 0 bases from V and 2 bases from J, with 11 bases in between.